The 29 T cell receptor beta chains below come from one sample, sequenced in a study of shared clonotypes between healthy human individuals. Data came from immunoSEQ multiplex PCR; TCRdb stores just in-frame clones and leaves some out. The repertoire holds roughly 2 million clones, with 95% as singletons. Sequenced material: naive CD4+ T cells sorted from blood. Regarding subset: CD45RA+ positively selected. These receptors originate from a man between 18 and 35 years old in good health.

This clone was recorded only once. The chain has TRBV7-2 and TRBJ2-4, with a possible D match to TRBD2 (7 bases). The germline V gene encodes CDR1 SGHTA and CDR2 FQGNSA. There are 16 residues in the CDR3. The V end lost 4 bases, the J end lost 9 bases, and 22 bases lay between the germline ends. CDR3 in amino acids: CASSSPRGAVRGIQYF. In nucleotides, the CDR3 is TGTGCCAGCAGCTCCCCCCGGGGGGCGGTCCGGGGCATTCAGTACTTC.

The chain employs TRBV6-5 and TRBJ1-2; TRBD1 agrees at 9 bases. This CDR3 comprises 15 residues. V gave up 7 bases and J gave up 3 bases; unmatched junction bases: 9. The germline V gene encodes CDR1 MNHEY and CDR2 SVGAGI. CDR3 region: CASNRGGQGDYGYTF. The CDR3 nucleotides read TGTGCCAGCAACCGAGGGGGACAGGGTGACTATGGCTACACCTTC.

The chain is built from TRBV5-1 and TRBJ2-5; D might be TRBD1 or TRBD2, each matching 5 bases. V was clipped by 5 bases and J by 0 bases, with 17 bases between them. CDR3 length: 16 amino acids. The germline CDR1 and CDR2 sequences are SGHRS and YFSETQ. As DNA, the CDR3 is TGCGCCAGCAGTCCGTGGGGGATGAGGAACCAAGAGACCCAGTACTTC. Translated: CASSPWGMRNQETQYF.

Notes on this clone: Other DNA sequences in this specimen translate into the identical CDR3. The rearrangement links TRBV10-3 to TRBJ1-1; D is unresolved. The CDR3 has 12 amino acids. Trimming cost V 0 bases and J 4 bases, with 3 bases left between them. The V gene's germline CDR1 is ENHRY and CDR2 SYGVKD. The CDR3: CAISESGTEAFF. The DNA for the CDR3 is TGTGCCATCAGTGAGTCGGGCACTGAAGCTTTCTTT.

The V call is TRBV5-1, the J call TRBJ2-7; a possible D gene is TRBD1 (5 bases). Germline assignment: CDR1 SGHRS and CDR2 YFSETQ. The CDR3 is made up of 16 amino acids. Between the trimmed V and J ends, which lost 4 bases and 3 bases, there was a span of 20 bases. The CDR3 nucleotides read TGCGCCAGCAGCATACGGACAAGTTTAAGTGACTACGAGCAGTACTTC. It translates to CASSIRTSLSDYEQYF.

Remarks on this clone: One end of the junction fails to match germline, which may point to a read error. The chain combines TRBV4-1 with TRBJ1-1; perhaps TRBD1 as D (5 bases). Germline CDR1 reads MGHRA; CDR2 reads YSYEKL. This CDR3 comprises 14 residues. DNA for the CDR3: TGCGACAGCAGCCAACCGACAGAGAACACTGAAGCTTTCTTT. It yields the protein CDSSQPTENTEAFF.

The J gene is TRBJ1-5, the V gene TRBV5-3, with unresolved D. TRBV5-3 is an ORF for which the function is uncertain. The CDR3 totals 15 residues. Trimming took 6 bases from V and 1 from J, leaving 14 bases between them. The CDR3 DNA reads TGTGCCAGAACCGCCGGGAAGGGAAGCAATCAGCCCCAGCATTTT. Translated: CARTAGKGSNQPQHF.

The rearrangement uses TRBV5-1 and TRBJ2-7; TRBD1 is a possible D gene (6 bases). This CDR3 region has 15 residues. The germline V and J ends were trimmed by 4 bases and 0 bases, with 14 bases remaining between them. The germline CDR1 and CDR2 sequences are SGHRS and YFSETQ. The CDR3 region is CASSVQGDSSYEQYF. The CDR3 DNA reads as TGCGCCAGCAGCGTACAGGGTGATAGCTCCTACGAGCAGTACTTC.

CDR3 sequence: CASSRLMSESEQYF. The CDR3, as DNA: TGTGCCAGCAGCCGGTTGATGTCGGAGTCCGAGCAGTACTTC. The chain carries TRBV6-5 and TRBJ2-7; D gene unclear. The CDR3 loop spans 14 amino acids. V was pared by 6 bases and J by 6 bases, with 18 bases between. Germline CDR1 MNHEY, CDR2 SVGAGI.

This clone was seen a handful of times. The gene calls are TRBV27 and TRBJ1-6, with TRBD1 identical over 7 bases. The CDR3 covers 14 residues. CDR1 is MNHEY and CDR2 is SMNVEV in the germline V gene (reference sequence). With V trimmed by 3 bases and J by 9 bases, 5 bases remained unmatched. The CDR3 here is CASSFRDRGSPLHF. Here the CDR3 DNA reads TGTGCCAGCAGTTTCCGGGACAGAGGTTCACCCCTCCACTTT.

The chain employs TRBV9 and TRBJ2-2; TRBD1 might be the D (6 bases). V lost 3 bases and J lost 7, with 13 bases in between. The CDR3 covers 14 residues. Germline lookup yields CDR1 SGDLS and CDR2 YYNGEE. This CDR3 is CASSAPGVVGELFF. The CDR3 DNA reads as TGTGCCAGCAGCGCGCCAGGGGTGGTCGGGGAGCTGTTTTTT.

The chain is built from TRBV11-2 and TRBJ2-1; 7 bases line up with TRBD1. Germline CDR1 and CDR2: SGHAT and FQNNGV. V gave up 5 bases and J gave up 0 bases; unmatched junction bases: 4. This CDR3 is 15 amino acids long. CDR3 DNA sequence: TGTGCCAGCAGCGTAAACAGGGGCTCCTACAATGAGCAGTTCTTC. It codes for CASSVNRGSYNEQFF.

The rearrangement joins TRBV6-4 to TRBJ2-1, with 7 bases fitting TRBD1. Germline CDR1 is MRHNA and CDR2 is SNTAGT. The ends lost 3 bases at V and 6 bases at J; junction bases unmatched: 8. The CDR3 length is 15 residues. The DNA for the CDR3 is TGTGCCAGCAGTGATACAGGGGCCGACTTCAATGAGCAGTTCTTC. Amino acids: CASSDTGADFNEQFF.

A few counts support this clone. This chain uses TRBV6-1 with TRBJ1-5; D is perhaps TRBD1 (6 bases). V shed 6 bases and J shed 6 bases, with 12 bases lying between them. The CDR3 runs 13 residues. Germline V gene data show CDR1 as MNHNS and CDR2 as SASEGT. CDR3 coding DNA: TGTGCCAGCAGACTAGGGGGGGCTCAGCCCCAGCATTTT. This codes for CASRLGGAQPQHF.

CDR3 coding DNA: TGCGCCAGCAGCCAAGCCGCAGGGACCGCGAACACCGGGGAGCTGTTTTTT. It translates to CASSQAAGTANTGELFF. V usage is TRBV4-3 and J usage is TRBJ2-2; D is tentatively TRBD1 or TRBD2 (5 bases each). Germline CDR1 reads LGHNA; CDR2 reads YSLEER. The CDR3 contains 17 residues. The V end was cut by 1 base, the J end by 0 bases, with 12 bases between.

V is TRBV7-2 and J is TRBJ2-1; no reliable D call. Trimming shortened V by 6 bases and J by 5 bases, and 17 bases separated the two germline ends. Germline V gene sequence: CDR1 SGHTA, CDR2 FQGNSA. This CDR3 is 15 amino acids long. CDR3 sequence reads: CASSHLVLLDNEQFF. The CDR3 DNA sequence: TGTGCCAGCAGTCACCTCGTACTCCTTGACAATGAGCAGTTCTTC.

The chain has TRBV5-4 and TRBJ2-3, with 13 bases identical to TRBD2. Germline V gene sequence: CDR1 SGHNT, CDR2 YYREEE (reference sequence). Trimming at V came to 3 bases and at J to 2 bases, leaving 9 bases not matched to a gene. The CDR3 runs to 18 residues. The CDR3 DNA reads as TGTGCCAGCAGCTCCAGGACTAGCGGGAGATGGGTCACAGATACGCAGTATTTT. Translated, it gives CASSSRTSGRWVTDTQYF.

Concerning this clone itself: Other nucleotide sequences in the sample specify the same CDR3. V usage is TRBV5-1 and J usage is TRBJ2-3; D may be TRBD1 (6 bases). The V gene's germline CDR1 is SGHRS and CDR2 YFSETQ. Trimming removed 0 bases at V and 2 bases at J, with 10 bases between. CDR3 length equals 15 residues. CDR3 amino acids: CASSLVTGSTDTQYF. The CDR3 bases are TGCGCCAGCAGCTTGGTTACAGGGTCCACAGATACGCAGTATTTT. The full variable domain, with the rest looked up from reference TRBV5-1 and TRBJ2-3, is KAGVTQTPRYLIKTRGQQVTLSCSPISGHRSVSWYQQTPGQGLQFLFEYFSETQRNKGNFPGRFSGRQFSNSRSEMNVSTLELGDSALYLCASSLVTGSTDTQYFGPGTRLTVL.

The chain has TRBV19 and TRBJ1-6, with 7 nucleotides matching TRBD1. CDR3 length equals 16 residues. Per the germline V gene, CDR1 is LNHDA and CDR2 is SQIVND (reference sequence). Losses at the gene ends were 5 bases for V and 6 bases for J; bases not matched to a gene: 10. In nucleotides, the CDR3 is TGTGCCAGTAGTCCAGTGGCCGGGACAGTTAATTCACCCCTCCACTTT. This sequence encodes CASSPVAGTVNSPLHF.

This sequence joins TRBV10-3 and TRBJ2-1; TRBD2 is a possible D gene (5 bases). Germline CDR1 and CDR2: ENHRY and SYGVKD. V lost 4 bases and J 7 bases, leaving 17 bases between the germline ends. CDR3 size: 15 residues. The DNA for the CDR3 is TGTGCCATCAGTGTCAGTCGGCCGGGAACAAATGAGCAGTTCTTC. This translates into CAISVSRPGTNEQFF.

J is TRBJ2-3 and V is TRBV2, with D possibly called TRBD1 or TRBD2 (5 bases each). The CDR3 runs to 16 residues. The V gene lost 6 bases and the J gene lost 0 bases, with 16 bases spanning the gap. Germline V gene sequence: CDR1 SNHLY, CDR2 FYNNEI. This chain's CDR3 is CASSPTGTSSTDTQYF. CDR3 sequence (DNA): TGTGCCAGCAGCCCCACCGGGACCTCGAGCACAGATACGCAGTATTTT.

The genes are TRBV28 and TRBJ2-7; 13 nucleotides agree with TRBD2. Trimming took 4 bases from V and 4 from J; bases not matched to a gene: 4. There are 15 residues in the CDR3. Germline assignment: CDR1 MDHEN and CDR2 SYDVKM. In DNA form, the CDR3 reads TGTGCCAGCAGTTCCGAGACTAGCGGGGGGTACGAGCAGTACTTC. Residues: CASSSETSGGYEQYF.

This clone was observed a few times. CDR3 DNA sequence: TGTGCCATCAGTGAGTCTCTGTCCTTGAGCAATCAGCCCCAGCATTTT. Protein product: CAISESLSLSNQPQHF. This chain joins TRBV10-3 and TRBJ1-5; D not certain. The CDR3 has 16 amino acids. Trimming cost V 0 bases and J 1 base, with 10 bases left between them. Germline CDR1 ENHRY, CDR2 SYGVKD.

The chain uses TRBV5-1 and TRBJ2-2; TRBD1 aligns across 9 bases. Germline values: CDR1 SGHRS, CDR2 YFSETQ. Losses at the gene ends were 3 bases for V and 5 bases for J; bases not matched to a gene: 2. This CDR3 spans 14 amino acids. The CDR3 loop is CASSWDRVTGELFF. CDR3 nucleotide sequence: TGCGCCAGCAGCTGGGACAGGGTTACCGGGGAGCTGTTTTTT.

This clone was seen only once. J is TRBJ1-2 and V is TRBV6-5; no reliable D call. Germline CDR1 and CDR2: MNHEY and SVGAGI. The V end lost 2 bases, the J end lost 2 bases, and 12 bases lay between the germline ends. The CDR3 has 15 amino acids. The CDR3 loop reads CASSYVGKGNYGYTF. The CDR3 bases are TGTGCCAGCAGTTACGTGGGAAAGGGAAACTATGGCTACACCTTC.

This chain uses TRBV28 with TRBJ2-1; 8 bases line up with TRBD1. The V segment lost 5 bases and the J segment 0 bases; nucleotides outside the gene matches: 3. In germline, CDR1 is MDHEN, CDR2 SYDVKM. This CDR3 spans 15 amino acids. The CDR3 region is CASSTGQDSYNEQFF. CDR3 DNA: TGTGCCAGCAGTACGGGACAGGACTCCTACAATGAGCAGTTCTTC. The whole variable domain, remainder taken from reference TRBV28 and TRBJ2-1, is DVKVTQSSRYLVKRTGEKVFLECVQDMDHENMFWYRQDPGLGLRLIYFSYDVKMKEKGDIPEGYSVSREKKERFSLILESASTNQTSMYLCASSTGQDSYNEQFFGPGTRLTVL.

This chain joins TRBV19 and TRBJ1-5; TRBD1 matches at 9 bases. Germline values: CDR1 LNHDA, CDR2 SQIVND (reference sequence). J was trimmed by 5 bases and V by 8 bases; bases with no gene match: 13. The CDR3 contains 16 residues. Here the CDR3 DNA reads TGTGCCAGTCGTTTTAATCGGGACAGGGCCTATCAGCCCCAGCATTTT. Protein product: CASRFNRDRAYQPQHF.

The CDR3 nucleotides are TGCGCCAGCAGCCAAGATCCCCCAGGGGGGGTTAGCGAGCAGTACTTC. Amino acid sequence: CASSQDPPGGVSEQYF. The chain is built from TRBV4-1 and TRBJ2-7, with D possibly called TRBD1 or TRBD2 (7 bases each). This CDR3 is 16 amino acids long. Trimming pared 0 bases from V and 6 bases from J, leaving 18 bases between. CDR1 MGHRA and CDR2 YSYEKL come from the germline V gene.

The rearrangement joins TRBV2 to TRBJ2-4, with 10 nucleotides matching TRBD1. V shed 8 bases and J 3 bases; nucleotides not matched to a gene: 10. The CDR3 runs 16 residues. CDR1 and CDR2 from the germline V gene are SNHLY and FYNNEI. The CDR3 DNA follows: TGTGCCAGCCTCTGGACAGGGGGGCTCATCAAAAACATTCAGTACTTC. It is translated as CASLWTGGLIKNIQYF. Full variable domain (missing parts from reference TRBV2 and TRBJ2-4): EPEVTQTPSHQVTQMGQEVILRCVPISNHLYFYWYRQILGQKVEFLVSFYNNEISEKSEIFDDQFSVERPDGSNFTLKIRSTKLEDSAMYFCASLWTGGLIKNIQYFGAGTRLSVL.